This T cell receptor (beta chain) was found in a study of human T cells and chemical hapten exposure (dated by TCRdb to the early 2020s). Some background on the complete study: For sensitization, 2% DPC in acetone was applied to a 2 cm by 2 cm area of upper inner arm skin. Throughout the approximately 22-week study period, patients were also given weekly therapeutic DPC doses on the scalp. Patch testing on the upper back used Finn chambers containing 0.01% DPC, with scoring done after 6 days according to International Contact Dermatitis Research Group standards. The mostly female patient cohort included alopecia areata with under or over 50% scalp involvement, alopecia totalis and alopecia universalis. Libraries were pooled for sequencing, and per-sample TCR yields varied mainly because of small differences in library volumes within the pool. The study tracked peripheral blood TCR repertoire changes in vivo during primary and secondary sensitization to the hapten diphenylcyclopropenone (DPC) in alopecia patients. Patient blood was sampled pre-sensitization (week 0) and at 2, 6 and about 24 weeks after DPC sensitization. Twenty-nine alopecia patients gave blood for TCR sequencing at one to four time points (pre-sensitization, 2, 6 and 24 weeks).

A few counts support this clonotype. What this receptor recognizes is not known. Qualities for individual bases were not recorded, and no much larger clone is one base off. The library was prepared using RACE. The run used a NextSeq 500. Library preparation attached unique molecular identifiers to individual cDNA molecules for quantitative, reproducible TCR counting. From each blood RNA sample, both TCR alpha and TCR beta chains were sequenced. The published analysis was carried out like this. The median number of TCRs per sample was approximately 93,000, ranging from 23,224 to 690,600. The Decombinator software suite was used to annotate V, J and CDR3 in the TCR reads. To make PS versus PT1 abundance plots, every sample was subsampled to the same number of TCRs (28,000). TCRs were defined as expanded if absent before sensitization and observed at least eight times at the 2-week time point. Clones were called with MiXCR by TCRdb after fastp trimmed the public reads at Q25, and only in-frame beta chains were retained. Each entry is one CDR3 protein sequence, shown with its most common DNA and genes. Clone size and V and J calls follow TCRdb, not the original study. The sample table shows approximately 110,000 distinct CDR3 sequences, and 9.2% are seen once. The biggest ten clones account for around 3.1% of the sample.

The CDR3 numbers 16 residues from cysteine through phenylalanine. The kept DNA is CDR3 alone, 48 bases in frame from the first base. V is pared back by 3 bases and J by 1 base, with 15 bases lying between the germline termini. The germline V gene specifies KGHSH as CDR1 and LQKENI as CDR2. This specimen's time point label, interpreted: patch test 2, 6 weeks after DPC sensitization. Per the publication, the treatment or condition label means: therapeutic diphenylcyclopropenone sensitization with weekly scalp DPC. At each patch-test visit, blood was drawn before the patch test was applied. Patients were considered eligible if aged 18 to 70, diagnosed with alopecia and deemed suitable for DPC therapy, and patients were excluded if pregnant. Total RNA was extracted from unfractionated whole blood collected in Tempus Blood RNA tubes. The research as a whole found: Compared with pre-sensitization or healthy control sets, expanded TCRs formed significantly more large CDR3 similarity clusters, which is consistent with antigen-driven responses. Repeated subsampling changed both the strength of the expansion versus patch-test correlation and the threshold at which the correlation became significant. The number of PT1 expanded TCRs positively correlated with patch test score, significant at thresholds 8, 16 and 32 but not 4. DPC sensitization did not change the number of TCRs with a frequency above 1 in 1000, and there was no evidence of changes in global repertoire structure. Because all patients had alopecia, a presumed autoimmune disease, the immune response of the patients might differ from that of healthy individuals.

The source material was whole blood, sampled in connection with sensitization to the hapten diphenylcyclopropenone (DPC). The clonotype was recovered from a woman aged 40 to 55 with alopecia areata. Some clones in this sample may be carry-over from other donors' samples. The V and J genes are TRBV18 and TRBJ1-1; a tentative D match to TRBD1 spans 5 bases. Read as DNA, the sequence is TGTGCCAGCTCACCTCCTTCCGGGGGTGGGAACACTGAAGCTTTCTTT. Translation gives CASSPPSGGGNTEAFF.